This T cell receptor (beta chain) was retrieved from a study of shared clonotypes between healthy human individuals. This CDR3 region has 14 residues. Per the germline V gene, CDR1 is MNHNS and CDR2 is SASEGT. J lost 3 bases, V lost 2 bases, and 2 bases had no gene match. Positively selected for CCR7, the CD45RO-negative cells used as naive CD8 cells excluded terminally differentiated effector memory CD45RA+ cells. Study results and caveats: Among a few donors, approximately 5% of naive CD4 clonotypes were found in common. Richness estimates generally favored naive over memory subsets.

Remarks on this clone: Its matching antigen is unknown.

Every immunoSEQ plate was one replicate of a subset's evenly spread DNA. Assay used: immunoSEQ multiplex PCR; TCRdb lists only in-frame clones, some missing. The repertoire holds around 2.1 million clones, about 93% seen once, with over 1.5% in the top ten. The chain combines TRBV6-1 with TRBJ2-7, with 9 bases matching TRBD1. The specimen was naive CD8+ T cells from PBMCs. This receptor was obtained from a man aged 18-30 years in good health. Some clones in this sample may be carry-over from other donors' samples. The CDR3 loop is CASSEMTGGYEQYF. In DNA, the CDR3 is TGTGCCAGCAGTGAAATGACAGGGGGCTACGAGCAGTACTTC.